The 10 T cell receptor beta chains in this list originate from one sample, sequenced in a study of blood T cell repertoires in COVID-19. The data were produced by immunoSEQ multiplex PCR, yet TCRdb's version contains in-frame clones alone and is incomplete. Among about 380,000 clones listed, less than 90% were seen once. What was sequenced was PBMCs or T cells enriched from blood (not recorded which). Source of these receptors: a woman aged 25 to 39 who had recovered from COVID-19.

J is TRBJ1-4 and V is TRBV9, with 9 positions matching TRBD1. This CDR3 comprises 15 residues. Looked up from germline, CDR1 is SGDLS and CDR2 is YYNGEE. The V segment lost 3 bases and the J segment 3 bases; nucleotides outside the gene matches: 3. The CDR3, as DNA: TGTGCCAGCAGCGACCGGACAGGGGCTAATGAAAAACTGTTTTTT. Its translation: CASSDRTGANEKLFF.

The gene calls are TRBV7-9 and TRBJ2-7; D is ambiguous. Germline CDR1 SEHNR, CDR2 FQNEAQ (reference sequence). The CDR3 is made up of 15 amino acids. Between the trimmed V and J ends, which lost 7 bases and 2 bases, there was a span of 18 bases. The CDR3 bases are TGTGCCAGCACCCCCACGGAGTCGGTTACCTACGAGCAGTACTTC. Translation: CASTPTESVTYEQYF. The whole variable domain, remainder taken from reference TRBV7-9 and TRBJ2-7, is DTGVSQNPRHKITKRGQNVTFRCDPISEHNRLYWYRQTLGQGPEFLTYFQNEAQLEKSRLLSDRFSAERPKGSFSTLEIQRTEQGDSAMYLCASTPTESVTYEQYFGPGTRLTVT.

The V and J genes are TRBV28 and TRBJ1-6; 9 nucleotides agree with TRBD1. Trimming at V came to 2 bases and at J to 8 bases, leaving 4 bases not matched to a gene. The CDR3 runs 15 residues. The germline CDR1 and CDR2 sequences are MDHEN and SYDVKM. For the CDR3, the DNA is TGTGCCAGCAGTTTAACGGGACAGGGTGATTCACCCCTCCACTTT. Encoded protein: CASSLTGQGDSPLHF.

The genes are TRBV2 and TRBJ2-3; maybe TRBD1 (7 bases). Deletions cut 7 bases from V and 3 bases from J, with 17 bases between. The germline gives CDR1 SNHLY, CDR2 FYNNEI. CDR3 length: 15 residues. The CDR3 DNA reads as TGTGCCAGCATATTCGGAGGGGGCTGGACAGATACGCAGTATTTT. Encoded protein: CASIFGGGWTDTQYF.

This chain links TRBV27 with TRBJ1-2, with D perhaps matching TRBD1 (6 bases). This CDR3 contains 14 residues. From germline, CDR1 is MNHEY and CDR2 SMNVEV (reference sequence). Between the trimmed V and J ends, which lost 5 bases and 4 bases, there was a span of 14 bases. This chain's CDR3 is CASSPGTPLYGYTF. CDR3 nucleotides: TGTGCCAGCAGTCCCGGGACACCACTCTATGGCTACACCTTC.

The V and J genes are TRBV28 and TRBJ1-5; D not resolved. V shed 6 bases and J shed 1 base, with 7 bases lying between them. There are 13 residues in the CDR3. Looked up from germline, CDR1 is MDHEN and CDR2 is SYDVKM. CDR3 in amino acids: CASRVHSNQPQHF. The CDR3 DNA reads as TGTGCCAGCAGGGTACACAGCAATCAGCCCCAGCATTTT. Variable domain in full (rest from reference TRBV28 and TRBJ1-5): DVKVTQSSRYLVKRTGEKVFLECVQDMDHENMFWYRQDPGLGLRLIYFSYDVKMKEKGDIPEGYSVSREKKERFSLILESASTNQTSMYLCASRVHSNQPQHFGDGTRLSIL.

The chain employs TRBV9 and TRBJ2-5; the match to TRBD2 covers 7 bases. J was trimmed by 2 bases and V by 0 bases; bases with no gene match: 7. Germline loops: CDR1 SGDLS, CDR2 YYNGEE. The CDR3 covers 16 residues. As DNA, the CDR3 is TGTGCCAGCAGCGTAGAAGCCGGGAGGCCGCAAGAGACCCAGTACTTC. This gives the protein CASSVEAGRPQETQYF.

The genes are TRBV29-1 and TRBJ2-5; a possible D gene is TRBD1 (5 bases). In germline, CDR1 is SQVTM, CDR2 ANQGSEA. This CDR3 spans 11 amino acids. V shed 4 bases and J shed 5 bases, with 8 bases lying between them. DNA of the CDR3: TGCAGCGTTGTTAGGGGCGAGACCCAGTACTTC. Amino acid sequence: CSVVRGETQYF.

This chain connects TRBV19 to TRBJ1-1, with D possibly matching TRBD1 (6 bases). In germline, CDR1 is LNHDA, CDR2 SQIVND (reference sequence). This CDR3 spans 15 amino acids. Trimming removed 6 bases from V and 1 base from J, with 15 bases in between. The CDR3 DNA sequence: TGTGCCAGTAGCTCCCAGGACAGACGGAACACTGAAGCTTTCTTT. Its protein product is CASSSQDRRNTEAFF.

On this clone: An end of the junction differs from the germline gene, which may be a read error. V gene TRBV7-7 combines with J gene TRBJ2-5, with TRBD2 matching 15 bases. Germline lookup yields CDR1 SSHAT and CDR2 FNYEAQ (reference sequence). CDR3 length equals 16 residues. DNA for the CDR3: TGTGCTAGCAGCTTAGGACTAGCGGGGGGGCAAGAGACCCAGTACTTC. Translating it yields CASSLGLAGGQETQYF.